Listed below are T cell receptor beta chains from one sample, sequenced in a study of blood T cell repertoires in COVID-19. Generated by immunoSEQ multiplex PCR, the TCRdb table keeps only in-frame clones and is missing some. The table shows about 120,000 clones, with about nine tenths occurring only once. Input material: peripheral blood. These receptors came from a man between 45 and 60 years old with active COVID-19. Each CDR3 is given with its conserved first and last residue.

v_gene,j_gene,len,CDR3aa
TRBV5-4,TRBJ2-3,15,CASSPPPSGTDTQYF
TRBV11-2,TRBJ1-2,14,CASSLGGQNYGYTF
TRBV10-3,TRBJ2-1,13,CAIGAGNYNEQFF
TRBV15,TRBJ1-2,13,CATSRDPGNGYTF
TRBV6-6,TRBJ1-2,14,CASTEGGGPYGYTF
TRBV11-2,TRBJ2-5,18,CASSLVASGGAMGETQYF
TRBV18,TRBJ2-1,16,CASSHQGSGRYNEQFF
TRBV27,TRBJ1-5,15,CASSLTVYSNQPQHF
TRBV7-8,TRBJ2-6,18,CASSLVGSGQAGANVLTF
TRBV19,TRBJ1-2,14,CASSVSGQLYGYTF
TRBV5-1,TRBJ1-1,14,CASGRVAGGTEAFF
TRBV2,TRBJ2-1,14,CATTQRGAYNEQFF
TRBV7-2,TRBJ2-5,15,CASSWNLAAQETQYF
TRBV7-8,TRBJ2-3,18,CASSLRPSGSQSTDTQYF
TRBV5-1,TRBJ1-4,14,CASSLRGSNEKLFF
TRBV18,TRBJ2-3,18,CASSGWTSGTYSTDTQYF
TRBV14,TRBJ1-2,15,CASSRQGARVGGYTF
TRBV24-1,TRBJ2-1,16,CATSEQTGATYNEQFF
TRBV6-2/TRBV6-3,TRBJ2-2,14,CASSGSRNTGELFF
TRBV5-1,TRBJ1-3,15,CASSLVAGPGNTIYF
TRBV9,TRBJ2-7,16,CASSVGTGGGSYEQYF
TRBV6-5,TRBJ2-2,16,CASSYSLASGTGELFF
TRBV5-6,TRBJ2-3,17,CASSFTSGGAMTDTQYF
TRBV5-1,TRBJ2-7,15,CASSSRDSRRGEQYF
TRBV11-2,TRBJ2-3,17,CASSLGPGLAGTDTQYF
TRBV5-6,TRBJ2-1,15,CASSWGPASYNEQFF
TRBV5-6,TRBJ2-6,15,CASSFRGTGANVLTF
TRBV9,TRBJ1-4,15,CASSAEPSTNEKLFF
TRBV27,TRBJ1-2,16,CASSSAGTGVRNGYTF
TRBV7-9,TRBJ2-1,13,CASSLGLRYEQFF
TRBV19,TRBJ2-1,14,CASSGLAGHNEQFF
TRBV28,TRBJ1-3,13,CASTARAPNTIYF
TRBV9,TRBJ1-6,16,CASSVEGARYNSPLHF
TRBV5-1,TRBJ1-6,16,CASSSVPGQKNSPLHF
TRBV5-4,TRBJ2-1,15,CASSLAEISSGEQFF
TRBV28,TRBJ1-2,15,CAAHLGGGANYGYTF
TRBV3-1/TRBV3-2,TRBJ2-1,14,CASSRGGTYNEQFF
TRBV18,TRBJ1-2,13,CASSVRQSYGYTF
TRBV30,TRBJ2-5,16,CAWSPGLAGARETQYF
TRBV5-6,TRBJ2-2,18,CASSLVWTGGLNTGELFF
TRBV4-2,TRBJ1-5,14,CASSPDRGNQPQHF
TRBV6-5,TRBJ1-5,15,CASSNDRGGNQPQHF
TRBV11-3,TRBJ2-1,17,CASSLASSGHFYNEQFF
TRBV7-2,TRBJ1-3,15,CASSSRGLAGNTIYF
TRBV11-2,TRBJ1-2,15,CASSGIRGRTYGYTF
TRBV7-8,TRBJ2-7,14,CASSIPGGADEQYF
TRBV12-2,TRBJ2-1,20,CASRLAFPGTGVGSYNEQFF
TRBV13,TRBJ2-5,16,CASSRGLAGVQETQYF
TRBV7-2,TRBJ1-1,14,CASSRGTGDTEAFF